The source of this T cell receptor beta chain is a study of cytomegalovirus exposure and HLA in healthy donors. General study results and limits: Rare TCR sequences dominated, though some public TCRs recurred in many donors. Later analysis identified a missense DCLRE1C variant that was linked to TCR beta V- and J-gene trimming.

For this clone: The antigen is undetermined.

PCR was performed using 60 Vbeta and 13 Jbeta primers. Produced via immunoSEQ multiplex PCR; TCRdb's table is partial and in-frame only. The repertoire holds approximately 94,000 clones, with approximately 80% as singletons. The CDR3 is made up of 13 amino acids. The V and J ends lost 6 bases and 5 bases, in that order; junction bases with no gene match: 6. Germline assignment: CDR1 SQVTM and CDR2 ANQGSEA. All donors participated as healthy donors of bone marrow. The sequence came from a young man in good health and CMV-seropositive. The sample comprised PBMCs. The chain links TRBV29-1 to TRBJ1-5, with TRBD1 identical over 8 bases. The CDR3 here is CSVRQGRDQPQHF. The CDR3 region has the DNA TGCAGCGTGAGACAGGGGCGGGATCAGCCCCAGCATTTT.